One sample yielded the 23 T cell receptor beta chains listed below, sequenced in a study of T cell repertoires in aging, cancer and after chemotherapy. Amplification of TCR beta used genomic DNA extracted from peripheral blood. TRB rearrangements spanning V, D and J were amplified using mixed TRB-A/B primers. TCRdb re-called the multiplex PCR reads with MiXCR, one entry per CDR3 protein. The sample lists around 3,000 distinct CDR3 sequences, less than 35% occurring once. Sequenced material: blood. The receptors come from a human donor with a solid tumor.

This clonotype rates as large. The chain carries TRBV19 and TRBJ2-6; D might be TRBD1 or TRBD2, each matching 6 bases. V lost 4 bases and J lost 4, with 14 bases in between. The CDR3 is 16 residues long. From germline, CDR1 is LNHDA and CDR2 SQIVND (reference sequence). CDR3 DNA: TGTGCCAGTAGTAGGGGGGCCAGGACAGGGGCCAACGTCCTGACTTTC. It codes for CASSRGARTGANVLTF.

This chain connects TRBV5-1 to TRBJ1-2; TRBD1 agrees at 12 bases. This CDR3 region has 14 residues. V shed 4 bases, J shed 6 bases, and the junction held 4 bases outside the gene matches. The germline V gene has CDR1 SGHRS and CDR2 YFSETQ. The CDR3 loop reads CASSVGQGADGYTF. The CDR3 nucleotides read TGCGCCAGCAGCGTGGGACAGGGGGCTGATGGCTACACCTTC.

The chain recombines TRBV20-1 with TRBJ2-5; 12 nucleotides match TRBD2. The CDR3 covers 18 residues. Per germline, CDR1 DFQATT and CDR2 SNEGSKA (reference sequence). The junction had 12 bases not matched to a gene; V was cut back by 3 bases and J by 1 base. The CDR3 nucleotides are TGCAGTGCTAGGCCCTTGATCAGGACTAGCGGGGTCCAAGAGACCCAGTACTTC. This gives the protein CSARPLIRTSGVQETQYF.

This clonotype is deemed medium-sized (0.01 to 0.1%). The gene calls are TRBV6-5 and TRBJ2-3; D ambiguous. The CDR3 runs to 14 residues. Trimming shortened V by 6 bases and J by 3 bases, and 13 bases separated the two germline ends. In germline, CDR1 is MNHEY, CDR2 SVGAGI. The CDR3 DNA reads TGTGCCAGCAGGGAATGGTTAGCAACAGATACGCAGTATTTT. This encodes CASREWLATDTQYF.

The rearrangement uses TRBV6-6 and TRBJ2-5, with TRBD2 matching over 11 bases. Germline CDR1 MNHNY, CDR2 SVGAGI (reference sequence). Trimming removed 5 bases from V and 5 bases from J; junction bases left unmatched: 4. The CDR3 is 14 residues long. DNA of the CDR3: TGTGCCAGCAGTCCACTAGCGGGAGTGGAGACCCAGTACTTC. Translating gives CASSPLAGVETQYF.

By sample fraction, this clonotype is medium-sized. This chain uses TRBV6-5 with TRBJ2-7, with D tentatively TRBD1 (6 bases). Germline CDR1 and CDR2: MNHEY and SVGAGI. Trimming took off 3 bases at V and 4 bases at J, with 19 bases between the two ends. This CDR3 has 16 amino acids. The CDR3: CASSYHGTQMGYEQYF. The CDR3 DNA follows: TGTGCCAGCAGTTATCACGGGACACAGATGGGGTACGAGCAGTACTTC.

The V gene is TRBV24-1, the J gene TRBJ1-5, with 8 bases fitting TRBD1. V shed 7 bases, J shed 5 bases, and the junction held 9 bases outside the gene matches. The CDR3 extends over 15 amino acids. The germline CDR1 and CDR2 sequences are KGHDR and SFDVKD. CDR3 amino acids: CATSQSQGEHQPQHF. In DNA, the CDR3 is TGTGCCACCAGCCAATCACAGGGGGAGCATCAGCCCCAGCATTTT.

In its sample, this clonotype was seen a few times. The rearrangement links TRBV30 to TRBJ1-1, with D hard to call. The CDR3 contains 13 residues. Trimming left V 2 bases short and J 1 base short, with 8 bases between. CDR1 and CDR2 (germline): GTSNPN, SVGIG (reference sequence). The CDR3 sequence: CAWSSLGNTEAFF. The CDR3 nucleotides are TGTGCCTGGAGTTCCTTGGGGAACACTGAAGCTTTCTTT.

Relative to its sample, this clonotype is medium-sized. This chain links TRBV27 with TRBJ2-7; TRBD1 is a possible D gene (5 bases). CDR3 length equals 15 residues. Germline V gene data show CDR1 as MNHEY and CDR2 as SMNVEV (reference sequence). Trimming cost V 2 bases and J 4 bases, with 15 bases left between them. CDR3 residues: CASSLAQGRSYEQYF. The CDR3 bases are TGTGCCAGCAGTTTAGCTCAGGGTAGATCGTACGAGCAGTACTTC.

This clonotype is judged medium-sized (0.01 to 0.1%). V usage is TRBV10-3 and J usage is TRBJ2-3; D perhaps matches TRBD2 (6 bases). Trimming stripped 0 bases from V and 2 bases from J, with 12 bases between. There are 16 residues in the CDR3. From germline, CDR1 is ENHRY and CDR2 SYGVKD. The DNA of the CDR3 is TGTGCCATCAGTGAGTCAATTGGCGGGAACACAGATACGCAGTATTTT. Protein product: CAISESIGGNTDTQYF.

This clonotype is labeled as medium-sized. The CDR3 reads CASGERWKGVGTEAFF. CDR3 bases: TGTGCCAGCGGCGAACGGTGGAAGGGTGTAGGCACTGAAGCTTTCTTT. The chain joins TRBV6-5 to TRBJ1-1; D is undetermined. Germline V gene data show CDR1 as MNHEY and CDR2 as SVGAGI. Trimming took off 8 bases at V and 4 bases at J, with 23 bases between the two ends. CDR3 length: 16 residues.

In its sample, this clonotype ranks as medium-sized. The chain couples TRBV6-5 to TRBJ1-1; no clear D. The CDR3 totals 13 residues. Germline V CDR1 and CDR2: MNHEY, SVGAGI. Deletions cut 2 bases from V and 0 bases from J, with 4 bases between. This CDR3 reads CASSYIMNTEAFF. Here the CDR3 DNA reads TGTGCCAGCAGTTACATCATGAACACTGAAGCTTTCTTT.

This clonotype qualifies as medium-sized. This chain uses TRBV15 with TRBJ2-5; the match to TRBD2 covers 8 bases. The germline V gene has CDR1 LNHNV and CDR2 YYDKDF (reference sequence). The V gene end was trimmed by 0 bases and the J gene end by 3 bases; junction bases not matched to a gene: 9. The CDR3 extends over 17 amino acids. The DNA of the CDR3 is TGTGCCACCAGCAGAGATTATTGGCGGGAGGAGGAAGAGACCCAGTACTTC. This translates into CATSRDYWREEEETQYF.

This clonotype has a single count. The V and J genes are TRBV20-1 and TRBJ1-1, with no clear D. Trimming shortened V by 5 bases and J by 4 bases, and 11 bases separated the two germline ends. Germline V gene sequence: CDR1 DFQATT, CDR2 SNEGSKA (reference sequence). The CDR3 runs 12 residues. The CDR3 nucleotides read TGCAGTGCTGAAGGAGGTGGCACTGAAGCTTTCTTT. Translating gives CSAEGGGTEAFF.

The chain joins TRBV4-3 to TRBJ1-2; 9 bases match TRBD1. CDR1 and CDR2 from the germline V gene are LGHNA and YSLEER. V dropped 4 bases and J dropped 6; count of bases not matched to a gene: 6. CDR3 length: 14 amino acids. As DNA, the CDR3 is TGCGCCAGCAGCCGGACACGGACAGGGGATGGCTACACCTTC. Protein product: CASSRTRTGDGYTF.

This clonotype was recorded only once. This sequence may be a read error, since a much larger clone differs from it by one base. The chain joins TRBV5-5 to TRBJ1-5; D is ambiguous. The germline V gene has CDR1 SGHKS and CDR2 YYEKEE (reference sequence). This CDR3 contains 13 residues. V was trimmed by 2 bases and J by 3 bases, leaving 6 bases between them. CDR3 amino acids: CASSLDTNQPQHF. The CDR3 DNA follows: TGTGCCAGCAGCTTAGACACCAATCAGCCCCAGCATTTT. Together with reference TRBV5-5 and TRBJ1-5, the CDR3 gives the full variable domain: DAGVTQSPTHLIKTRGQQVTLRCSPISGHKSVSWYQQVLGQGPQFIFQYYEKEERGRGNFPDRFSARQFPNYSSELNVNALLLGDSALYLCASSLDTNQPQHFGDGTRLSIL.

By frequency in the sample, this clonotype is medium-sized. The chain carries TRBV5-5 and TRBJ2-1, with a weak D call TRBD2 (6 bases). The V and J ends lost 5 bases and 0 bases respectively, with 18 bases between them. Germline lookup yields CDR1 SGHKS and CDR2 YYEKEE (reference sequence). The CDR3 consists of 17 residues. The CDR3 is CASSISPQGGSYNEQFF. The DNA of the CDR3 is TGTGCCAGCAGTATCTCCCCGCAGGGAGGCTCCTACAATGAGCAGTTCTTC.

By its share, this clonotype is medium-sized. The J gene is TRBJ2-2, the V gene TRBV5-4; 10 positions agree with TRBD2. The CDR3 has 16 amino acids. In germline, CDR1 is SGHNT, CDR2 YYREEE (reference sequence). The V gene end was trimmed by 5 bases and the J gene end by 3 bases; junction bases not matched to a gene: 7. The CDR3 bases are TGTGCCAGCAGTACAAGCGGGAGGGCGGACACCGGGGAGCTGTTTTTT. Translated: CASSTSGRADTGELFF.

The V call is TRBV29-1, the J call TRBJ2-7, with TRBD2 as a possible D gene (5 bases). The CDR3 length is 13 residues. V lost 5 bases to trimming and J lost 2 bases, with 13 bases between them. Germline V gives CDR1 SQVTM, CDR2 ANQGSEA. The CDR3 bases are TGCAGCGTTTCCCATACCGGGACCTACGAGCAGTACTTC. Translated, it gives CSVSHTGTYEQYF.

In this sample, this clonotype is large. The V call is TRBV19, the J call TRBJ2-7; no clear D. The CDR3 length is 11 residues. V shed 5 bases and J shed 3 bases, with 5 bases lying between them. Per the germline V gene, CDR1 is LNHDA and CDR2 is SQIVND (reference sequence). The CDR3 coding sequence is TGTGCCAGTAGTGACGTCTACGAGCAGTACTTC. Encoded protein: CASSDVYEQYF.

This clonotype has only a few counts. The rearrangement joins TRBV27 to TRBJ2-1, with D tentatively TRBD2 (7 bases). Per germline, CDR1 MNHEY and CDR2 SMNVEV (reference sequence). The ends were cut back, 2 bases at V and 2 bases at J, with 13 bases in the middle. The CDR3 runs to 16 residues. The CDR3 reads CASSLPGGRAYNEQFF. CDR3 nucleotides: TGTGCCAGCAGTTTACCCGGGGGGCGCGCCTACAATGAGCAGTTCTTC.

This chain links TRBV6-1 with TRBJ1-1, with 7 positions matching TRBD1. The J segment lost 4 bases and the V segment lost 4 bases, leaving 6 bases of the junction unmatched. Germline V gene data show CDR1 as MNHNS and CDR2 as SASEGT. The CDR3 covers 14 residues. In DNA, the CDR3 is TGTGCCAGCAGTGGGCAACAGGGGAGCACTGAAGCTTTCTTT. As protein: CASSGQQGSTEAFF.

This clonotype was recorded a few times. The chain is built from TRBV10-3 and TRBJ1-2; 12 nucleotides line up with TRBD1. This CDR3 has 15 amino acids. The trim removed 4 bases at V and 4 bases at J, leaving 4 bases unmatched. Per the germline V gene, CDR1 is ENHRY and CDR2 is SYGVKD. This chain's CDR3 is CAISAGTGGSYGYTF. CDR3 bases: TGTGCCATCAGTGCCGGGACAGGGGGCAGCTATGGCTACACCTTC.